This is a list of T cell receptor beta chains from one sample in a study of cytomegalovirus exposure and HLA in healthy donors. TCRdb's table, derived via immunoSEQ multiplex PCR, lists solely in-frame clones and lacks some. The table lists 110,000 or so clones, more than 85% of them singletons. Input material: PBMCs. These receptor sequences come from a man aged 18 to 29 in good health and CMV-seropositive. CDR3s include the opening cysteine and the closing phenylalanine or tryptophan. Not every row has a clone size; where given, it reads once, few, many or a size class.

size | J | V | CDR3
few | TRBJ2-5 | TRBV28 | CASSLGDFTRNF
- | TRBJ2-5 | TRBV7-2 | CASSRTGGVVRRETQYF
few | TRBJ1-6 | TRBV27 | CAVGGGDYSPLHF
- | TRBJ1-2 | TRBV7-9 | CASSSTGGIGYTF
- | TRBJ2-1 | TRBV20-1 | CSARRVEQFF
- | TRBJ2-7 | TRBV4-2 | CASSQEGKRGYEQYF
- | TRBJ2-7 | TRBV5-1 | CASSQDRGQNYEQYF
- | TRBJ2-2 | TRBV7-9 | CASSPPGGAGELFF
- | TRBJ1-6 | TRBV29-1 | CSVRLGASPLHF
- | TRBJ2-4 | TRBV27 | CASSLSGGAAKNIQYF
- | TRBJ1-6 | TRBV6-5 | CASSYSRGGENSPLHF
- | TRBJ1-6 | TRBV5-8 | CASRSPPPSSYNSPLHF
once | TRBJ1-1 | TRBV6-1 | CASSEKGDTEAFF
- | TRBJ2-2 | TRBV5-4 | CASSLGTGETGELFF
once | TRBJ2-7 | TRBV5-5 | CASIQRPRDRDYEQYF
- | TRBJ1-2 | TRBV7-6 | CASSLTPGQENYGYTF
- | TRBJ2-2 | TRBV5-1 | CASSLAGGGPNTGELFF
- | TRBJ1-2 | TRBV2 | CASSATNYGYTF
few | TRBJ2-1 | TRBV2 | CASSEWSTYNEQFF
once | TRBJ2-7 | TRBV10-3 | CAISEFRGREQYF
- | TRBJ2-1 | TRBV7-2 | CASSLEWTGINEQFF
- | TRBJ1-1 | TRBV4-1 | CASSQFPDKTGVNTEAFF
once | TRBJ1-1 | TRBV27 | CASSSKGAAEAFF
once | TRBJ2-2 | TRBV25-1 | CASSGARESDKSTGELFF
- | TRBJ1-6 | TRBV10-2 | CASSASRVDNSPLHF
- | TRBJ2-3 | TRBV4-2 | CASSQERRSTDTQYF
- | TRBJ1-5 | TRBV9 | CASSAGGSNQPQHF
- | TRBJ2-7 | TRBV6-1 | CAGGQGFFEQYF
once | TRBJ2-1 | TRBV29-1 | CSVVGGFSYNEQFF
- | TRBJ1-2 | TRBV28 | CASSQGIWGGAGYTF
- | TRBJ1-2 | TRBV7-8 | CASSLGQNYGYTF
- | TRBJ1-3 | TRBV4-3 | CASSQVAEISGNTIYF
- | TRBJ2-3 | TRBV10-3 | CAINGQGSTDTQYF
- | TRBJ1-2 | TRBV2 | CASEKRLEGYGYTF
- | TRBJ2-3 | TRBV18 | CASSLRGLSQFTQYF
- | TRBJ1-1 | TRBV6-1 | CASRDRVMNTEAFF
- | TRBJ1-2 | TRBV5-4 | CASSPSVTRDYGYTF
- | TRBJ1-4 | TRBV19 | CASSPGGGFNEKLFF
- | TRBJ1-5 | TRBV5-8 | CASSLVQAYNQPQHF
- | TRBJ2-3 | TRBV5-6 | CASSLNWGGGTDTQYF
- | TRBJ1-1 | TRBV27 | CASSFSGGLNTEAFF
once | TRBJ1-2 | TRBV15 | CATSREGFGYTF
- | TRBJ1-2 | TRBV27 | CASSLAGDYGYTF
- | TRBJ2-3 | TRBV19 | CASRLAGSDTQYF
- | TRBJ2-3 | TRBV2 | CASSDPYARLAGASTDTQYF
- | TRBJ2-1 | TRBV7-8 | CASSFALAGAETKNEQFF
- | TRBJ2-1 | TRBV30 | CAWSGGAYNEQFF
few | TRBJ1-6 | TRBV11-2 | CASSLVDSNSPLHF
- | TRBJ1-1 | TRBV6-1 | CASSEGRNTEAFF
few | TRBJ1-1 | TRBV18 | CASSPNGGMNTEAFF
once | TRBJ1-6 | TRBV27 | CASSRTLRESYNSPLHF
- | TRBJ2-1 | TRBV15 | CATSPRTGTYNEQFF
- | TRBJ1-1 | TRBV2 | CASSEAEERDTEAFF
- | TRBJ1-1 | TRBV4-1 | CASSPLGGNTEAFF
- | TRBJ1-5 | TRBV5-6 | CASSLSRTGGDQPQHF
- | TRBJ2-7 | TRBV5-6 | CASSTWTGGYEQYF
- | TRBJ1-3 | TRBV2 | CASNPGQGSRSGNTIYF
- | TRBJ2-5 | TRBV27 | CASRSLTGEETQYF
once | TRBJ2-2 | TRBV6-1 | CASSEVAGVNTGELFF